This entry features one T cell receptor (beta chain) sequence. The source of the sample is a study of blood T cell repertoires in COVID-19. Turning to the study itself: There were acute and convalescent COVID-19 samples, and they came from the United States, Italy and Spain. T cells, B-cell-depleted T cells, or PBMCs supplied cDNA or gDNA.

Under the authors' procedure: For nucleated cells, counts were estimated from reference gene primer amplification. Clones were read by immunoSEQ multiplex PCR, and TCRdb kept only the in-frame ones, dropping some. The DNA was the basis for D and trimming; V, J and clone size are from that table. The sample has roughly 140,000 clones, approximately 82% seen once; the top ten hold roughly 10%. Germline trimming cut 4 bases from V and 5 bases from J; bases unmatched to any gene: 4. Germline V gene lookup returns CDR1 MNHEY and CDR2 SMNVEV (reference sequence). The CDR3 consists of 15 residues. Sequencing was done on a sample of peripheral blood. The rearrangement joins TRBV27 to TRBJ2-2; 10 nucleotides match TRBD2. The clonotype comes from a man aged 60-69 years with active or convalescent COVID-19. DNA of the CDR3: TGTGCCAGCAGTTCGATTAGCGGGAGGACCGGGGAGCTGTTTTTT. It yields the protein CASSSISGRTGELFF.